Following are 9 T cell receptor beta chains from one sample sequenced in a study of human T cells and chemical hapten exposure. Time point in this sample: patch test 3, about 24 weeks after DPC sensitization. As to treatment: therapeutic diphenylcyclopropenone sensitization with weekly scalp DPC. TCRdb analysed the RACE reads with MiXCR anew, one entry per CDR3 protein. Of 50,000 to 65,000 distinct CDR3 sequences in the sample, about 10% were seen once. The material sequenced was whole blood, taken in connection with sensitization to the hapten diphenylcyclopropenone (DPC). Receptors originate from a woman aged 35 to 49 with alopecia areata. Some clones in this sample may be carry-over from other donors' samples.

The chain employs TRBV6-1 and TRBJ1-5; 12 bases agree with TRBD1. Trimming took 2 bases from V and 7 from J; bases not matched to a gene: 9. Germline-derived CDR1 and CDR2 are MNHNS and SASEGT. This CDR3 contains 17 residues. In DNA form, the CDR3 reads TGTGCCAGCAGTGAATGGGACAGGGGGCGCATAGGGCAGCCCCAGCATTTT. Residues: CASSEWDRGRIGQPQHF.

This clonotype was observed many times. V usage is TRBV19 and J usage is TRBJ2-7; D is unclear. The CDR3 has 16 residues. The V gene's germline CDR1 is LNHDA and CDR2 SQIVND (reference sequence). V gave up 5 bases and J gave up 0 bases, with 17 bases separating them. The CDR3, as DNA: TGTGCCAGTAGTGCTTCCAGGCCAGTAGGCTCCTACGAGCAGTACTTC. Its translation: CASSASRPVGSYEQYF. The whole variable domain, filled in from reference TRBV19 and TRBJ2-7, reads DGGITQSPKYLFRKEGQNVTLSCEQNLNHDAMYWYRQDPGQGLRLIYYSQIVNDFQKGDIAEGYSVSREKKESFPLTVTSAQKNPTAFYLCASSASRPVGSYEQYFGPGTRLTVT.

Many counts were recorded for this clonotype. The V and J genes are TRBV19 and TRBJ1-5; TRBD1 matches at 7 bases. Unmatched junction bases numbered 9, after V lost 0 bases and J lost 4 bases. The germline V gene has CDR1 LNHDA and CDR2 SQIVND (reference sequence). The length of the CDR3 is 17 residues. CDR3 DNA sequence: TGTGCCAGTAGTATAGATCGGGGGGACAGAGGGAATCAGCCCCAGCATTTT. It translates to CASSIDRGDRGNQPQHF. Together with reference TRBV19 and TRBJ1-5, the CDR3 gives the full variable domain: DGGITQSPKYLFRKEGQNVTLSCEQNLNHDAMYWYRQDPGQGLRLIYYSQIVNDFQKGDIAEGYSVSREKKESFPLTVTSAQKNPTAFYLCASSIDRGDRGNQPQHFGDGTRLSIL.

The CDR3 DNA follows: TGTGCCAGTAGCACGACAGGGTTTGATACGCAGTATTTT. Translated, it gives CASSTTGFDTQYF. The genes are TRBV19 and TRBJ2-3; 7 bases line up with TRBD1. The ends lost 6 bases at V and 6 bases at J; junction bases unmatched: 6. The CDR3 length is 13 residues. CDR1 is LNHDA, CDR2 SQIVND, per germline (reference sequence).

CDR3 in amino acids: CASSYDGQVEKLFF. CDR3 nucleotide sequence: TGCGCCAGCAGCTACGATGGACAGGTTGAAAAACTGTTTTTT. The chain joins TRBV5-1 to TRBJ1-4; the match to TRBD1 covers 7 bases. CDR3 size: 14 residues. V shed 3 bases, J shed 7 bases, and the junction held 6 bases outside the gene matches. Looked up from germline, CDR1 is SGHRS and CDR2 is YFSETQ.

V and J are TRBV28 and TRBJ2-5; TRBD2 agrees at 7 bases. J lost 1 base, V lost 1 base, and 0 bases had no gene match. Germline V gives CDR1 MDHEN, CDR2 SYDVKM. The CDR3 spans 14 residues. The CDR3 DNA follows: TGTGCCAGCAGTTTATCGGGGGGCCAAGAGACCCAGTACTTC. Translation gives CASSLSGGQETQYF.

V usage is TRBV7-6 and J usage is TRBJ1-2; TRBD1 agrees at 9 bases. This CDR3 spans 15 amino acids. J gave up 6 bases and V 5 bases, and 10 bases lay outside the gene matches. Germline-derived CDR1 and CDR2 are SGHVS and FNYEAQ. The CDR3 here is CASSPTTGQGHGYTF. CDR3 in DNA: TGTGCCAGCAGCCCCACAACCGGACAGGGGCATGGCTACACCTTC.

This clonotype has only a few counts. The rearrangement uses TRBV7-9 and TRBJ2-4; 7 nucleotides match TRBD1. CDR3 length: 13 amino acids. Germline-derived CDR1 and CDR2 are SEHNR and FQNEAQ (reference sequence). The junction had 0 bases not matched to a gene; V was cut back by 1 base and J by 6 bases. CDR3 DNA sequence: TGTGCCAGCAGCTTAGGACAGGGAAACATTCAGTACTTC. Translation gives CASSLGQGNIQYF.

This clonotype was detected ten times or more. The genes are TRBV4-1 and TRBJ1-6, with D unresolved. V was trimmed by 1 base and J by 10 bases, leaving 5 bases between them. CDR3 length: 12 residues. The germline V gene has CDR1 MGHRA and CDR2 YSYEKL. CDR3 sequence: CASSQVRSPLHF. Here the CDR3 DNA reads TGCGCCAGCAGCCAAGTACGGTCACCCCTCCACTTT.